These 8 T cell receptor beta chains came from one sample sequenced in a study of monozygotic twins with inflammatory bowel disease. TCRdb reprocessed the 5' RACE reads and reports one entry per CDR3 protein, with no DNA. The sample data list about 160,000 distinct CDR3 sequences. Sequencing input: blood. Receptors originate from a human donor with ulcerative colitis or Crohn's disease, or a healthy co-twin of an affected twin (not recorded which).

The V gene is TRBV7-3, the J gene TRBJ1-1; TCRdb reports TRBD1, a call that lacks DNA to check it against. Per the germline V gene, CDR1 is SGHTA and CDR2 is FQGTGA. The length of the CDR3 is 15 residues. This CDR3 is CASSPGGAGDTEAFF.

The chain is built from TRBV19 and TRBJ2-1. The CDR3 is made up of 12 amino acids. In germline, CDR1 is LNHDA, CDR2 SQIVND (reference sequence). CDR3 protein: CASTTTTNEQFF.

The V call is TRBV6-5, the J call TRBJ1-6. The CDR3 extends over 18 amino acids. Per germline, CDR1 MNHEY and CDR2 SVGAGI. CDR3 amino acids: CASSYSTSSLSYNSPLHF.

The chain couples TRBV3-1 to TRBJ2-3; the D gene TCRdb calls, TRBD2, cannot be checked with no DNA. The length of the CDR3 is 18 residues. The V gene's germline CDR1 is LGHDT and CDR2 YNNKEL (reference sequence). The CDR3 loop is CASSQAAGSLLSTDTQYF.

V usage is TRBV24-1 and J usage is TRBJ2-3; TCRdb outputs TRBD2, but without DNA this stays unchecked. This CDR3 region has 13 residues. CDR1 KGHDR and CDR2 SFDVKD come from the germline V gene. This CDR3 reads CATSGPRTDTQYF.

The rearrangement uses TRBV28 and TRBJ1-4. The CDR3 is 11 residues long. Germline V gives CDR1 MDHEN, CDR2 SYDVKM. Here the CDR3 reads CASTSNEKLFF.

This CDR3 is CSAGVSSGTKNIQYF. This chain connects TRBV20-1 to TRBJ2-4; TCRdb calls TRBD1, which cannot be checked without DNA. Germline-derived CDR1 and CDR2 are DFQATT and SNEGSKA (reference sequence). CDR3 length: 15 amino acids.

V is TRBV20-1 and J is TRBJ2-1; TCRdb reports TRBD2, a call that lacks DNA to check it against. This CDR3 spans 14 amino acids. Germline loops: CDR1 DFQATT, CDR2 SNEGSKA (reference sequence). The CDR3 loop reads CSARPSASYNVQFF.